The rows below give T cell receptor beta chains drawn from one sample of a study of T cells in localized non-small cell lung cancer. Assay used: immunoSEQ multiplex PCR; TCRdb lists only in-frame clones, some missing. The sample lists 45,000 to 55,000 clones, around 77% seen once, with 17% in the top ten. The sample in question was peripheral blood, obtained before any cancer treatment. These receptors were taken from a man aged 40 to 70 with stage I squamous cell lung carcinoma. Each CDR3 is given with its conserved first and last residue. A D gene is named only where the DNA matches it firmly. Size values are once, few and many counts, or a class for expanded clones, and some rows have none.

- | TRBJ2-1 | - | TRBV11-3 | TGCGCCAGCAGCCCCGGCAGGGGGGGCCTCTACAATGAGCAGTTCTTC | CASSPGRGGLYNEQFF
- | TRBJ2-2 | - | TRBV5-1 | TGCGCCAGCAGCCCCGGGACACCGAACACCGGGGAGCTGTTTTTT | CASSPGTPNTGELFF
- | TRBJ2-5 | - | TRBV14 | TGTGCCAGCAGCCAAGAGGCCGGCTCGCCGCGTAGTCCCCAGTACTTC | CASSQEAGSPRSPQYF
- | TRBJ1-1 | - | TRBV9 | TGTGCCAGCAGCCGAGAGATGGGCACTGAAGCTTTCTTT | CASSREMGTEAFF
- | TRBJ2-5 | - | TRBV6-4 | TGTGCCAGCCCCCCACCAAGGGGGGGGGTCCTAGAGACCCAGTACTTC | CASPPPRGGVLETQYF
- | TRBJ2-1 | - | TRBV6-1 | TGTGCCAGTAAGTGGTCCCGTGAGCAGTTCTTC | CASKWSREQFF
once | TRBJ2-1 | - | TRBV19 | TGTGCCAGTAGTATAGGTGGAGTCTACAATGAGCAGTTCTTC | CASSIGGVYNEQFF
once | TRBJ1-1 | - | TRBV2 | TGTGCCAGCTCTGGGATGAACACTGAAGCTTTCTTT | CASSGMNTEAFF
- | TRBJ1-2 | TRBD1 | TRBV4-3 | TGCGCCAGCAGCCAAGATTGGACAGGCTATGGCTACACCTTC | CASSQDWTGYGYTF
- | TRBJ2-5 | - | TRBV7-9 | TGTGCCAGCAGCCCCGGGACTCTCAGGGAGACCCAGTACTTC | CASSPGTLRETQYF
- | TRBJ2-5 | - | TRBV7-9 | TGTGCCAGCAGCGCGGGACTCTGGGAGACCCAGTACTTC | CASSAGLWETQYF
- | TRBJ2-7 | - | TRBV10-3 | TGTGCCATCAGTGAGTCCAGGGGCGAGCAGTACTTC | CAISESRGEQYF
- | TRBJ2-1 | - | TRBV15 | TGTGCCACCAGCAGGCGGGACTCTGAGGTCGATGAGCAGTTCTTC | CATSRRDSEVDEQFF
- | TRBJ1-2 | - | TRBV7-6 | TGTGCCAGCAGCTTAATAGGGGTCGCAGAGGATGGCTACACCTTC | CASSLIGVAEDGYTF
- | TRBJ1-1 | - | TRBV6-4 | TGTGCCAGCAGTGAGGGGTTGTACACTGAAGCTTTCTTT | CASSEGLYTEAFF
- | TRBJ1-1 | - | TRBV7-3 | TGTGCCAGCAGCTTAAGCGGGTGGAACACTGAAGCTTTCTTT | CASSLSGWNTEAFF
once | TRBJ1-1 | - | TRBV19 | TGTGCCAGCCACAAGGACAGATCGAACACTGAAGCTTTCTTT | CASHKDRSNTEAFF
once | TRBJ1-1 | - | TRBV4-2 | TGTGCCAGCAGAAAAGGGGCAAATGAGAACACTGAAGCTTTCTTT | CASRKGANENTEAFF
- | TRBJ2-7 | - | TRBV28 | TGTGCCAGCAACTCCAGGGACGACCTATACGAGCAGTACTTC | CASNSRDDLYEQYF
- | TRBJ1-1 | - | TRBV27 | TGTGCCAGCAGTTTGGGGACGTGGAACACTGAAGCTTTCTTT | CASSLGTWNTEAFF
- | TRBJ1-5 | - | TRBV28 | TGTGCCAGCAGTTTTGGTGGGGGTAATAATCAGCCCCAGCATTTT | CASSFGGGNNQPQHF
- | TRBJ1-1 | - | TRBV11-2 | TGTGCCAGCAGCTTAGTATCGGGGTTGATGAACACTGAAGCTTTCTTT | CASSLVSGLMNTEAFF
- | TRBJ1-2 | TRBD1 | TRBV28 | TGTGCCAGCAGTTTTGTGAGGACAGGGGGCGTTCGGTATGGCTACACCTTC | CASSFVRTGGVRYGYTF
- | TRBJ1-1 | TRBD1 | TRBV7-9 | TGTGCCAGCAGCCCTTCCGACAGGGTAGGGGCTGAAGCTTTCTTT | CASSPSDRVGAEAFF
- | TRBJ2-7 | - | TRBV6-6 | TGTGCCAGCAGTTGGAAGGGAGGTTCCTACGAGCAGTACTTC | CASSWKGGSYEQYF
- | TRBJ1-1 | - | TRBV12-5 | TGTGCTAGTGGTTTGGGGGGATTTCCAGCTTTCTTT | CASGLGGFPAFF
- | TRBJ1-4 | TRBD1 | TRBV28 | TGTGCCAGCAGTCCGACGGACAGGGGGCGGAATGAAAAACTGTTTTTT | CASSPTDRGRNEKLFF
- | TRBJ1-1 | - | TRBV7-6 | TGTGCCAGCAGCCGGATGGGAGGGGCCACTGAAGCTTTCTTT | CASSRMGGATEAFF
- | TRBJ2-1 | - | TRBV19 | TGTGCCAGTAGTATAAGTAGGGATAAGATAGGATCGGCCTACAATGAGCAGTTCTTC | CASSISRDKIGSAYNEQFF
- | TRBJ1-1 | - | TRBV29-1 | TGCAGCGTAACTGCTGGGGTCATGAACACTGAAGCTTTCTTT | CSVTAGVMNTEAFF
few | TRBJ1-2 | TRBD1 | TRBV7-9 | TGTGCCAGCAGCTTCAGGGGGGAGGAAGGCTACACCTTC | CASSFRGEEGYTF
- | TRBJ2-2 | - | TRBV7-3 | TGTGCCAGCAGCCCTTTGCAGGGCACCGACCGGGAGCTGTTTTTT | CASSPLQGTDRELFF
- | TRBJ1-2 | TRBD1 | TRBV15 | TGTGCCACCAGTTGGACAGGGAAAGGATCCGGTTATGGCTACACCTTC | CATSWTGKGSGYGYTF
- | TRBJ1-6 | - | TRBV2 | TGTGCCAGCAGTGAACGTAAAGGGCATAATTCACCCCTCCACTTT | CASSERKGHNSPLHF
- | TRBJ1-1 | - | TRBV15 | TGTGCCACCAGCAGAGAACAGGGTTTGAACACTGAAGCTTTCTTT | CATSREQGLNTEAFF
- | TRBJ2-1 | TRBD1 | TRBV18 | TGTGCCAGCTCATCGGGACAGGGATTGTACAATGAGCAGTTCTTC | CASSSGQGLYNEQFF
- | TRBJ1-3 | TRBD1 | TRBV2 | TGTGCCAGCAGTGCTATGGGACAGGGAAACACCATATATTTT | CASSAMGQGNTIYF
- | TRBJ1-6 | - | TRBV4-3 | TGCGCCAGCAGCCAAGATGGGGGGACCTCTAATTCACCCCTCCACTTT | CASSQDGGTSNSPLHF
- | TRBJ1-2 | TRBD1 | TRBV6-5 | TGTGCCAGCAGTTACGGGACAGGGGATTACACCTTC | CASSYGTGDYTF
- | TRBJ1-5 | - | TRBV15 | TGTGCCACCAGCAGAGATCCGTTGCAGCCCCAGCATTTT | CATSRDPLQPQHF
- | TRBJ2-3 | - | TRBV5-8 | TGTGCCAGCAGCTTTAGGGGACCCAGCACAGATACGCAGTATTTT | CASSFRGPSTDTQYF
- | TRBJ2-1 | TRBD1 | TRBV6-1 | TGTGCCAGCAGTGAAAACAGGGGGTATACGAATGAGCAGTTCTTC | CASSENRGYTNEQFF
once | TRBJ1-5 | - | TRBV5-1 | TGCGCCAGCAGCTTTGGGAACAATCAGCCCCAGCATTTT | CASSFGNNQPQHF